Below, 20 T cell receptor beta chains from the same sample are listed, as sequenced in a study of glioma-infiltrating T cells after dendritic cell vaccination. Produced via immunoSEQ multiplex PCR; TCRdb's table is partial and in-frame only. The table shows about 95,000 clones, with about 85% occurring only once. The source material was blood, sampled before dendritic cell vaccination. The origin of the receptors is a human donor with glioblastoma.

This chain links TRBV6-6 with TRBJ1-5; D is perhaps TRBD1 (5 bases). Looked up from germline, CDR1 is MNHNY and CDR2 is SVGAGI (reference sequence). Trimming took off 4 bases at V and 11 bases at J, with 15 bases between the two ends. This CDR3 contains 13 residues. The CDR3: CASSLDTLGAQHF. CDR3 nucleotides: TGTGCCAGCAGTTTGGACACGCTAGGAGCCCAGCATTTT.

The chain uses TRBV2 and TRBJ2-1; 7 positions agree with TRBD2. CDR1 and CDR2 from the germline V gene are SNHLY and FYNNEI. CDR3 length: 13 residues. The junction had 3 bases not matched to a gene; V was cut back by 5 bases and J by 5 bases. The CDR3: CASSTTSDNEQFF. The CDR3 DNA reads TGTGCCAGCAGTACTACTAGCGACAATGAGCAGTTCTTC.

This clone was recorded once. The CDR3 coding sequence is TGTGCCAGCAGCTTAGCCCAGCGGGAGTACACCGGGGAGCTGTTTTTT. Translated: CASSLAQREYTGELFF. The chain employs TRBV7-2 and TRBJ2-2; 8 positions match TRBD2. Trimming removed 0 bases from V and 3 bases from J; junction bases left unmatched: 3. The CDR3 contains 16 residues. Looked up from germline, CDR1 is SGHTA and CDR2 is FQGNSA.

The chain uses TRBV23-1 and TRBJ1-4; D is undetermined. TRBV23-1 is sorted into the ORF group, with uncertain function. The CDR3 is 15 residues long. V was cut by 4 bases and J by 7 bases, with 16 bases left in between. CDR3 in amino acids: CASSLPVAFTEKLFF. The CDR3 DNA sequence: TGCGCCAGCAGTCTTCCAGTGGCCTTTACTGAAAAACTGTTTTTT.

V is TRBV5-1 and J is TRBJ1-1; possible D gene TRBD1, 6 bases. V lost 5 bases and J lost 5, with 13 bases in between. The V gene's germline CDR1 is SGHRS and CDR2 YFSETQ. The CDR3 has 13 amino acids. The CDR3 loop is CASSRGGDTEAFF. The DNA for the CDR3 is TGCGCCAGCAGTCGAGGGGGAGATACTGAAGCTTTCTTT.

The chain combines TRBV6-1 with TRBJ1-1; 8 bases line up with TRBD1. Trimming at V came to 6 bases and at J to 0 bases, leaving 9 bases not matched to a gene. Germline CDR1 is MNHNS and CDR2 is SASEGT. CDR3 length: 16 amino acids. The CDR3 DNA reads TGTGCCAGCAGGGAAACCTGGGACAGGATGAACACTGAAGCTTTCTTT. It yields the protein CASRETWDRMNTEAFF.

V and J are TRBV9 and TRBJ1-2; no reliable D call. The CDR3 loop spans 16 amino acids. The V gene's germline CDR1 is SGDLS and CDR2 YYNGEE. V was pared by 3 bases and J by 2 bases, with 17 bases between. CDR3 protein: CASSAIGQATNYGYTF. CDR3 DNA sequence: TGTGCCAGCAGCGCCATTGGGCAGGCTACAAACTATGGCTACACCTTC.

The chain links TRBV6-1 to TRBJ2-6, with 7 bases that match TRBD2. Germline CDR1 MNHNS, CDR2 SASEGT. V dropped 4 bases and J dropped 3; count of bases not matched to a gene: 3. CDR3 length: 15 residues. CDR3 DNA: TGTGCCAGCAGTGCGAAGCGGGATGGGGCCAACGTCCTGACTTTC. Translation gives CASSAKRDGANVLTF.

The chain joins TRBV5-1 to TRBJ1-2; D is ambiguous. Trimming removed 2 bases at V and 2 bases at J, with 7 bases between. CDR1 SGHRS and CDR2 YFSETQ come from the germline V gene. The CDR3 loop spans 13 amino acids. The chain's CDR3 is CASSLGLNYGYTF. For the CDR3, the DNA is TGCGCCAGCAGCTTAGGACTGAACTATGGCTACACCTTC.

The rearrangement uses TRBV18 and TRBJ1-2; D unclear. Trimming took off 3 bases at V and 4 bases at J, with 15 bases between the two ends. In germline, CDR1 is KGHSH, CDR2 LQKENI. The CDR3 covers 15 residues. This CDR3 reads CASSPWRQVSYGYTF. The CDR3 nucleotides are TGTGCCAGCTCACCTTGGAGGCAGGTTAGCTATGGCTACACCTTC.

The chain uses TRBV29-1 and TRBJ2-5, with D possibly being TRBD2 (7 bases). The CDR3 is 12 amino acids. V was pared by 8 bases and J by 7 bases, with 17 bases between. Germline V lookup: CDR1 SQVTM, CDR2 ANQGSEA. This chain's CDR3 is CSSGWGGLTQYF. The CDR3 coding sequence is TGCAGCTCTGGGTGGGGGGGCCTGACCCAGTACTTC.

CDR3 region: CASSQLGGRGGDTQYF. The CDR3, as DNA: TGTGCCAGCAGCCAACTCGGGGGGCGCGGGGGAGATACGCAGTATTTT. The rearrangement uses TRBV14 and TRBJ2-3, with D possibly being TRBD2 (7 bases). The germline gives CDR1 SGHDN, CDR2 FVKESK. The V gene lost 2 bases and the J gene lost 5 bases, with 17 bases spanning the gap. The CDR3 covers 16 residues.

This clone was seen a handful of times. The chain recombines TRBV7-2 with TRBJ2-1, with 7 nucleotides matching TRBD1. Germline V gene sequence: CDR1 SGHTA, CDR2 FQGNSA. There are 15 residues in the CDR3. J was trimmed by 1 base and V by 2 bases; bases with no gene match: 2. CDR3 amino acids: CASSLTGDSYNEQFF. In DNA, the CDR3 is TGTGCCAGCAGCTTAACAGGGGATTCCTACAATGAGCAGTTCTTC.

This chain's CDR3 is CASSLDVGSTEAFF. The CDR3 DNA is TGTGCCAGCAGCTTAGATGTGGGGAGCACTGAAGCTTTCTTT. This chain uses TRBV7-6 with TRBJ1-1; D gene unclear. This CDR3 contains 14 residues. The germline CDR1 and CDR2 sequences are SGHVS and FNYEAQ. V lost 1 base and J lost 4, with 10 bases in between. Full variable domain (missing parts from reference TRBV7-6 and TRBJ1-1): GAGVSQSPRYKVTKRGQDVALRCDPISGHVSLYWYRQALGQGPEFLTYFNYEAQQDKSGLPNDRFSAERPEGSISTLTIQRTEQRDSAMYRCASSLDVGSTEAFFGQGTRLTVV.

The rearrangement links TRBV10-3 to TRBJ2-7, with D tentatively TRBD2 (5 bases). Per the germline V gene, CDR1 is ENHRY and CDR2 is SYGVKD. CDR3 length: 13 residues. V dropped 7 bases and J dropped 2 bases, with 12 bases sitting between them. CDR3 sequence reads: CAITEGTAYEQYF. Written as DNA, the CDR3 is TGTGCCATCACAGAGGGTACCGCCTACGAGCAGTACTTC.

The J gene is TRBJ2-1, the V gene TRBV7-9, with TRBD1 as a possible D gene (5 bases). CDR3 length: 15 amino acids. Germline loops: CDR1 SEHNR, CDR2 FQNEAQ (reference sequence). V lost 6 bases and J lost 5, with 17 bases in between. CDR3 protein: CASRLAGKMDNEQFF. The CDR3 DNA follows: TGTGCCAGCAGACTCGCAGGGAAAATGGACAATGAGCAGTTCTTC.

The chain uses TRBV6-5 and TRBJ2-7, with TRBD2 matching 12 bases. V gave up 6 bases and J gave up 3 bases; unmatched junction bases: 3. The CDR3 has 14 residues. Germline V gene sequence: CDR1 MNHEY, CDR2 SVGAGI. DNA for the CDR3: TGTGCCAGCAGGCCGACTAGCGGGAGCTACGAGCAGTACTTC. Amino acids: CASRPTSGSYEQYF.

The gene calls are TRBV10-1 and TRBJ2-1; D perhaps matches TRBD1 (6 bases). V lost 8 bases to trimming and J lost 4 bases, with 12 bases between them. This CDR3 has 13 amino acids. The germline gives CDR1 WNHNN, CDR2 SYGVQD (reference sequence). CDR3 residues: CASGRGTYNEQFF. CDR3 nucleotide sequence: TGCGCCAGCGGCAGGGGAACTTACAATGAGCAGTTCTTC.

The V and J genes are TRBV29-1 and TRBJ1-2; D is unclear. V dropped 4 bases and J dropped 2 bases, with 8 bases sitting between them. Germline assignment: CDR1 SQVTM and CDR2 ANQGSEA. This CDR3 contains 12 residues. This CDR3 reads CSVVPENYGYTF. In nucleotides, the CDR3 is TGCAGCGTTGTGCCGGAGAACTATGGCTACACCTTC.

The chain is built from TRBV5-1 and TRBJ2-7, with 9 positions matching TRBD1. This CDR3 comprises 13 residues. V was clipped by 4 bases and J by 5 bases; unmatched bases: 4. Germline assignment: CDR1 SGHRS and CDR2 YFSETQ. The CDR3 protein is CASSRGTGNEQYF. In DNA form, the CDR3 reads TGCGCCAGCAGCCGTGGGACAGGGAACGAGCAGTACTTC.